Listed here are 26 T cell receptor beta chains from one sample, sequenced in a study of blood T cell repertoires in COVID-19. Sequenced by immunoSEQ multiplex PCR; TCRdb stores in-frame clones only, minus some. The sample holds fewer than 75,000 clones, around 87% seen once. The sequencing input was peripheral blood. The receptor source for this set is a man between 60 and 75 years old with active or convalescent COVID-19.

Written as DNA, the CDR3 is TGTGCCAGCAGCTTAGGGACAGGGGGAGAAAAACTGTTTTTT. It encodes CASSLGTGGEKLFF. This rearrangement joins TRBV5-5 to TRBJ1-4; 11 bases fit TRBD1. Unmatched junction bases numbered 2, after V lost 2 bases and J lost 8 bases. The germline V gene has CDR1 SGHKS and CDR2 YYEKEE (reference sequence). The CDR3 is 14 residues long.

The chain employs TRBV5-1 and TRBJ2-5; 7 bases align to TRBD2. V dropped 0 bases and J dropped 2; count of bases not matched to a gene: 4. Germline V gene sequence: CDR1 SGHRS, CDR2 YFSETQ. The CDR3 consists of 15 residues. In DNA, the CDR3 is TGCGCCAGCAGCTTGGTCCCAGCGGGGCAAGAGACCCAGTACTTC. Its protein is CASSLVPAGQETQYF.

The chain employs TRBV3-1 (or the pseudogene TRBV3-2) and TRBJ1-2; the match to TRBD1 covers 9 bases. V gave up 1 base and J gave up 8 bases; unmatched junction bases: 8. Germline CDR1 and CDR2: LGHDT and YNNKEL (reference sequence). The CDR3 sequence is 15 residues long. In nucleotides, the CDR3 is TGTGCCAGCAGCCAAGCTACCGGGACAGGGTACGGCTACACCTTC. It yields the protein CASSQATGTGYGYTF.

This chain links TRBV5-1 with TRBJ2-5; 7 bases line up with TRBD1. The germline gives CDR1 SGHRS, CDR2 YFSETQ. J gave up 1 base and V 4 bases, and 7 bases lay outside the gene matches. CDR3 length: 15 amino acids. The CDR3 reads CASSRTGARQETQYF. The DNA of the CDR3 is TGCGCCAGCAGCCGAACAGGGGCCCGCCAAGAGACCCAGTACTTC.

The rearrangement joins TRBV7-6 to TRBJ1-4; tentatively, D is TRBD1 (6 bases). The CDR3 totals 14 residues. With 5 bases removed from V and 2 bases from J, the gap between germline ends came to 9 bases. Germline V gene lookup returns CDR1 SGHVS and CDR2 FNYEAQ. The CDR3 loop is CASSLDSTNEKLFF. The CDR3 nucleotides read TGTGCCAGCAGCCTGGACAGCACTAATGAAAAACTGTTTTTT.

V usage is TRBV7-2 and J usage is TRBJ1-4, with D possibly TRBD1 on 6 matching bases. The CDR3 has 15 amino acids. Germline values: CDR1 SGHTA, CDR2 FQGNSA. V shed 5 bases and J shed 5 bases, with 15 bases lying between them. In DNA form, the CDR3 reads TGTGCCAGCAGCCCGCAACAGGGCCCAAATGAAAAACTGTTTTTT. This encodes CASSPQQGPNEKLFF.

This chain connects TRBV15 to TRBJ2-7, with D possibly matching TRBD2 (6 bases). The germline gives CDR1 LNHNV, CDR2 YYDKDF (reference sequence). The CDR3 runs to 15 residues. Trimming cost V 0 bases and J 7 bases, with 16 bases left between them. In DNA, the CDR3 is TGTGCCACCAGCAGAGATTTCGCGGCCGCGGGGGAGCAGTACTTC. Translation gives CATSRDFAAAGEQYF.

The DNA for the CDR3 is TGCGCCAGCAGCACTGGGACTATTGCTCCCAACAATGAGCAGTTCTTC. It yields the protein CASSTGTIAPNNEQFF. The chain carries TRBV5-1 and TRBJ2-1, with 7 bases identical to TRBD2. The CDR3 contains 16 residues. V dropped 4 bases and J dropped 5; count of bases not matched to a gene: 12. Germline assignment: CDR1 SGHRS and CDR2 YFSETQ.

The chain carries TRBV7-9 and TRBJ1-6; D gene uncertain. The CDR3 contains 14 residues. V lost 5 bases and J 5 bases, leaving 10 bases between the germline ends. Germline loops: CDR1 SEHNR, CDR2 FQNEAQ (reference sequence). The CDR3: CASSMPSDNSPLHF. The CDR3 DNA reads TGTGCCAGCAGCATGCCCTCGGATAATTCACCCCTCCACTTT. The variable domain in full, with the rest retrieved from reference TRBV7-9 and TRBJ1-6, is DTGVSQNPRHKITKRGQNVTFRCDPISEHNRLYWYRQTLGQGPEFLTYFQNEAQLEKSRLLSDRFSAERPKGSFSTLEIQRTEQGDSAMYLCASSMPSDNSPLHFGNGTRLTVT.

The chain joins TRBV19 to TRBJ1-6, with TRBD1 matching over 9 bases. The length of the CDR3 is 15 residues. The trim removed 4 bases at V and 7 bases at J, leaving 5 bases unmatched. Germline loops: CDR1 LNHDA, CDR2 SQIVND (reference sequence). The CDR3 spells CASSKRTGENSPLHF. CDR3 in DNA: TGTGCCAGTAGTAAACGGACAGGGGAAAATTCACCCCTCCACTTT.

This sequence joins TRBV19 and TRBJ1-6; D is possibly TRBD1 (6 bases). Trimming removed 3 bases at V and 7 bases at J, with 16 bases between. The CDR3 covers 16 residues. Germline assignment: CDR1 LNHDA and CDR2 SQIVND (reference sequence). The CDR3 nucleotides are TGTGCCAGTAGTATGGCTCCGGGACAAAAGAATTCACCCCTCCACTTT. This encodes CASSMAPGQKNSPLHF.

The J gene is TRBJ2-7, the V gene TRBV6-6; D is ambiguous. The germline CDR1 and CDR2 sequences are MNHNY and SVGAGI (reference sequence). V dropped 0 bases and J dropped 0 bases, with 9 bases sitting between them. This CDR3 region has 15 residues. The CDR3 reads CASSYSYVSSYEQYF. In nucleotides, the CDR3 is TGTGCCAGCAGTTACTCATATGTGAGCTCCTACGAGCAGTACTTC.

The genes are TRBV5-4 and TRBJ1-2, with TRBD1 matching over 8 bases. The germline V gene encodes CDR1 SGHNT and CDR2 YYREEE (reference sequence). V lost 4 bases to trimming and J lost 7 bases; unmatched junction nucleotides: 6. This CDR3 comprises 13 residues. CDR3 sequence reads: CASSPDRVGGYTF. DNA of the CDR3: TGTGCCAGCAGCCCGGACAGGGTCGGTGGCTACACCTTC.

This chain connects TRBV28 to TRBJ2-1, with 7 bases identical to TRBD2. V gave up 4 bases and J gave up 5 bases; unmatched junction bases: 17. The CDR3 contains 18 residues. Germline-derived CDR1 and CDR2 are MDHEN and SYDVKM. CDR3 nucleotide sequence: TGTGCCAGCAGTTCCCCCACGCCCCGGACTAGTGGGAACAATGAGCAGTTCTTC. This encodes CASSSPTPRTSGNNEQFF.

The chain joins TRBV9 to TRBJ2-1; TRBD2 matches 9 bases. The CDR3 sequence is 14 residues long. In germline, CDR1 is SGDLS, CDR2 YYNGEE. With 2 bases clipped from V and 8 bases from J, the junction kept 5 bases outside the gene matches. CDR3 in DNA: TGTGCCAGCAGCGTGGGGACTAGCATAGATGAGCAGTTCTTC. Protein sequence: CASSVGTSIDEQFF.

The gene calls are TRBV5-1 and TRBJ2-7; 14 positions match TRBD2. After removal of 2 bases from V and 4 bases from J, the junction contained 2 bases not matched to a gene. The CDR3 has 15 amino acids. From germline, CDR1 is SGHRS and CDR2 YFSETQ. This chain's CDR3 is CASSLGLAGGYEQYF. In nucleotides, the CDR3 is TGCGCCAGCAGCTTAGGACTAGCGGGGGGTTACGAGCAGTACTTC. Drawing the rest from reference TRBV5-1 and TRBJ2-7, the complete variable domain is KAGVTQTPRYLIKTRGQQVTLSCSPISGHRSVSWYQQTPGQGLQFLFEYFSETQRNKGNFPGRFSGRQFSNSRSEMNVSTLELGDSALYLCASSLGLAGGYEQYFGPGTRLTVT.

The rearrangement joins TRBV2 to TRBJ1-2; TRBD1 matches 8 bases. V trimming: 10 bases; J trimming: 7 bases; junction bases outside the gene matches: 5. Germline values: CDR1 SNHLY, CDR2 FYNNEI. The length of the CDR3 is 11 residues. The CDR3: CAIGQGFGYTF. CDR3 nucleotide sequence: TGTGCCATAGGACAGGGTTTTGGCTACACCTTC.

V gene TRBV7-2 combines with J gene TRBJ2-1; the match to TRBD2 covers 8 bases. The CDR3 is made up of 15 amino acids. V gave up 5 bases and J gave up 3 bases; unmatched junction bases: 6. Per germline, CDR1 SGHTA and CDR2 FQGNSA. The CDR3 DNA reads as TGTGCCAGCAGCCGTACAGCGGGGGTCTACAATGAGCAGTTCTTC. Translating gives CASSRTAGVYNEQFF.

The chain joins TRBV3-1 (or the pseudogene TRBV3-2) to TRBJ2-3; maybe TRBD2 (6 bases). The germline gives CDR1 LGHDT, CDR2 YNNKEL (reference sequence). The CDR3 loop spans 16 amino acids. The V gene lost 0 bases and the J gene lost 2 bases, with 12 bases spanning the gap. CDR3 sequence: CASSQEPAGLTDTQYF. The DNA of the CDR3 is TGTGCCAGCAGCCAAGAACCAGCGGGCCTCACAGATACGCAGTATTTT.

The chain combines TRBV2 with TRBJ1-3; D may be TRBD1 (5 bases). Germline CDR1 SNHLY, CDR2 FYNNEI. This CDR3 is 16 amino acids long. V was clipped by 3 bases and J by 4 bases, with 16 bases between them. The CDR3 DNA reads TGTGCCAGCAGTGAGGAAAGCGGGGCGCGGGGAAACACCATATATTTT. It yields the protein CASSEESGARGNTIYF.

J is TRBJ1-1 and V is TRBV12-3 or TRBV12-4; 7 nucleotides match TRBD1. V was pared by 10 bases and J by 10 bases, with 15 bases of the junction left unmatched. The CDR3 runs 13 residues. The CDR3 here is CATRDRSNWGAFF. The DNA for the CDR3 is TGTGCCACCCGGGACAGAAGTAACTGGGGAGCTTTCTTT.

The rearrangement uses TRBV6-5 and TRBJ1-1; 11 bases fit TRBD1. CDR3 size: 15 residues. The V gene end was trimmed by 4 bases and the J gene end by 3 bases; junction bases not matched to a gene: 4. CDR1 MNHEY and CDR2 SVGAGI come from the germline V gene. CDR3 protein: CASSSRTGGHTEAFF. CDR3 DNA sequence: TGTGCCAGCAGTTCTAGGACAGGGGGCCACACTGAAGCTTTCTTT.

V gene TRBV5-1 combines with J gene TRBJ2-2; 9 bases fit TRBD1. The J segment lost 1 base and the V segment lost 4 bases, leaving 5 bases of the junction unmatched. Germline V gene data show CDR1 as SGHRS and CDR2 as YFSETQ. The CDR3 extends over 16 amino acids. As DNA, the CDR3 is TGCGCCAGCAGCCTCCAGGGACAGGGGAACACCGGGGAGCTGTTTTTT. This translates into CASSLQGQGNTGELFF. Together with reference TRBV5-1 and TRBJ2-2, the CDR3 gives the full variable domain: KAGVTQTPRYLIKTRGQQVTLSCSPISGHRSVSWYQQTPGQGLQFLFEYFSETQRNKGNFPGRFSGRQFSNSRSEMNVSTLELGDSALYLCASSLQGQGNTGELFFGEGSRLTVL.

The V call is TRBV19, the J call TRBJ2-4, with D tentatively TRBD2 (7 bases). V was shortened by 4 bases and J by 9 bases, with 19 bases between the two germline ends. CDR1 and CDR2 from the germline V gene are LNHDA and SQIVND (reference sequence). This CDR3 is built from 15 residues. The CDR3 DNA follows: TGTGCCAGTAGTAAACCAGGGGCGGGGGTGACCATTCAGTACTTC. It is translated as CASSKPGAGVTIQYF.

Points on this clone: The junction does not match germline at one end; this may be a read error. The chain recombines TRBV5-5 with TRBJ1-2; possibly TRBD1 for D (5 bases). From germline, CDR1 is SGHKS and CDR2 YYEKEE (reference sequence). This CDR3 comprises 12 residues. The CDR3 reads CASSLDTTVDIF. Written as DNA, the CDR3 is TGTGCCAGCAGCTTAGATACCACCGTGGACATTTTC.

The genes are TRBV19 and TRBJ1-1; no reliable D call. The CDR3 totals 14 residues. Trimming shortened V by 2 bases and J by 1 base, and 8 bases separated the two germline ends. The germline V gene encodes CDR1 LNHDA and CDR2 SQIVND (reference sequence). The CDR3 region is CASSILSANTEAFF. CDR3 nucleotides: TGTGCCAGTAGTATACTCAGTGCGAACACTGAAGCTTTCTTT.